Presented here are 15 T cell receptor beta chains from one specimen sequenced in a study of T cell responses to AZD1222 COVID-19 vaccine. Clones were read by immunoSEQ multiplex PCR, and TCRdb kept only the in-frame ones, dropping some. The sample has about 94,000 clones; 90% are singletons. This material consisted of peripheral blood, taken on day 0 of AZD1222 vaccination. These receptors were taken from an adult in good health.

CDR3 coding DNA: TGTGCCGCCGGGACAGACAAGCAAGAGACCCAGTACTTC. As protein: CAAGTDKQETQYF. J is TRBJ2-5 and V is TRBV7-3, with 7 bases identical to TRBD1. CDR1 is SGHTA, CDR2 FQGTGA, per germline. CDR3 size: 13 residues. V shed 11 bases and J 2 bases; nucleotides not matched to a gene: 8.

Here the CDR3 reads CASSLLGGQGTEAFF. The CDR3 DNA sequence: TGCGCCAGCAGCTTGCTTGGGGGGCAGGGCACTGAAGCTTTCTTT. V is TRBV5-1 and J is TRBJ1-1; D perhaps matches TRBD1 (6 bases). V was clipped by 1 base and J by 4 bases, with 14 bases between them. The germline CDR1 and CDR2 sequences are SGHRS and YFSETQ. The CDR3 is made up of 15 amino acids.

The genes are TRBV27 and TRBJ1-5; D call uncertain. Germline CDR1 reads MNHEY; CDR2 reads SMNVEV (reference sequence). V lost 5 bases and J lost 7, with 18 bases in between. The CDR3 extends over 15 amino acids. The DNA for the CDR3 is TGTGCCAGCAGTCTTTGGGGTCTCTCGTTACAGCCCCAGCATTTT. Translation gives CASSLWGLSLQPQHF.

This rearrangement joins TRBV4-2 to TRBJ2-1; D call uncertain. Germline-derived CDR1 and CDR2 are LGHNA and YNFKEQ. The V gene lost 5 bases and the J gene lost 9 bases, with 8 bases spanning the gap. This CDR3 spans 11 amino acids. This CDR3 is CASSMGSEQFF. For the CDR3, the DNA is TGTGCCAGCAGCATGGGAAGTGAGCAGTTCTTC.

The gene calls are TRBV5-5 and TRBJ2-2; the match to TRBD1 covers 7 bases. Germline CDR1 reads SGHKS; CDR2 reads YYEKEE (reference sequence). This CDR3 has 15 residues. J gave up 5 bases and V 4 bases, and 8 bases lay outside the gene matches. In DNA form, the CDR3 reads TGTGCCAGCAGCCCCTTACCGGGACAGACCGGGGAGCTGTTTTTT. This sequence encodes CASSPLPGQTGELFF.

The chain uses TRBV7-9 and TRBJ2-7; 9 bases match TRBD1. Germline lookup yields CDR1 SEHNR and CDR2 FQNEAQ (reference sequence). Trimming cost V 3 bases and J 3 bases; bases outside gene matches: 3. There are 14 residues in the CDR3. The CDR3 here is CASSFRDRVYEQYF. The CDR3 nucleotides read TGTGCCAGCAGCTTTCGGGACAGGGTCTACGAGCAGTACTTC.

The V call is TRBV27, the J call TRBJ1-5; weak D call: TRBD1 (5 bases). The CDR3 sequence is 14 residues long. From germline, CDR1 is MNHEY and CDR2 SMNVEV (reference sequence). Trimming took off 0 bases at V and 11 bases at J, with 14 bases between the two ends. CDR3 DNA: TGTGCCAGCAGTTTATCGAGCGCCTGGGGGTCCCAGCATTTT. This gives the protein CASSLSSAWGSQHF.

By sample fraction, this clone is medium-sized. The chain links TRBV4-1 to TRBJ2-1, with 7 bases that match TRBD2. Germline loops: CDR1 MGHRA, CDR2 YSYEKL. The CDR3 consists of 13 residues. V was clipped by 4 bases and J by 3 bases; unmatched bases: 0. The CDR3 coding sequence is TGCGCCAGCAGCCCGGGGGGCTACAATGAGCAGTTCTTC. Its protein is CASSPGGYNEQFF.

The V and J genes are TRBV4-3 and TRBJ2-1; no definite D call. CDR1 and CDR2 from the germline V gene are LGHNA and YSLEER. This CDR3 has 15 amino acids. V lost 0 bases and J 12 bases, leaving 18 bases between the germline ends. The CDR3 region is CASSQELGWDQGQFF. In DNA, the CDR3 is TGCGCCAGCAGCCAAGAATTGGGTTGGGATCAAGGGCAGTTCTTC.

V and J are TRBV3-1 (or the pseudogene TRBV3-2) and TRBJ2-3; D unresolved. The germline gives CDR1 LGHDT, CDR2 YNNKEL (reference sequence). V lost 5 bases and J lost 0, with 6 bases in between. The CDR3 is 13 amino acids. The CDR3 coding sequence is TGTGCCAGCAGCATTGCTAGCACAGATACGCAGTATTTT. This sequence encodes CASSIASTDTQYF.

V and J are TRBV6-5 and TRBJ1-2, with TRBD1 identical over 7 bases. Per the germline V gene, CDR1 is MNHEY and CDR2 is SVGAGI. The junction had 5 bases not matched to a gene; V was cut back by 3 bases and J by 4 bases. This CDR3 comprises 14 residues. The CDR3 nucleotides are TGTGCCAGCAGTTATGGACAGGCTACCTATGGCTACACCTTC. Protein: CASSYGQATYGYTF.

The chain joins TRBV18 to TRBJ2-2; the D gene is possibly TRBD1 (5 bases). CDR1 KGHSH and CDR2 LQKENI come from the germline V gene. V shed 3 bases and J shed 2 bases, with 13 bases lying between them. This CDR3 is built from 16 residues. The CDR3 nucleotides read TGTGCCAGCTCACCGGTACAGGACACCAACACCGGGGAGCTGTTTTTT. This gives the protein CASSPVQDTNTGELFF.

The V call is TRBV3-1 (or the pseudogene TRBV3-2), the J call TRBJ1-5; weak D call: TRBD1 (5 bases). Trimming took off 1 base at V and 5 bases at J, with 18 bases between the two ends. Germline V gene data show CDR1 as LGHDT and CDR2 as YNNKEL (reference sequence). CDR3 length equals 17 residues. DNA of the CDR3: TGTGCCAGCAGCCAAGGCGGGCCTCAGGGACCGGATCAGCCCCAGCATTTT. Translating it yields CASSQGGPQGPDQPQHF.

This chain uses TRBV30 with TRBJ2-6; D remains ambiguous. The ends were cut back, 0 bases at V and 1 base at J, with 7 bases in the middle. The V gene's germline CDR1 is GTSNPN and CDR2 SVGIG (reference sequence). CDR3 size: 15 residues. This CDR3 is CAWSVLGSGANVLTF. DNA of the CDR3: TGTGCCTGGAGTGTACTGGGATCTGGGGCCAACGTCCTGACTTTC.

The chain is built from TRBV7-2 and TRBJ1-2; unclear D gene. From germline, CDR1 is SGHTA and CDR2 FQGNSA. The CDR3 contains 12 residues. V dropped 5 bases and J dropped 8 bases, with 12 bases sitting between them. CDR3 sequence (DNA): TGTGCCAGCAGCCGTGATAAAGGCGGCTACACCTTC. It translates to CASSRDKGGYTF.